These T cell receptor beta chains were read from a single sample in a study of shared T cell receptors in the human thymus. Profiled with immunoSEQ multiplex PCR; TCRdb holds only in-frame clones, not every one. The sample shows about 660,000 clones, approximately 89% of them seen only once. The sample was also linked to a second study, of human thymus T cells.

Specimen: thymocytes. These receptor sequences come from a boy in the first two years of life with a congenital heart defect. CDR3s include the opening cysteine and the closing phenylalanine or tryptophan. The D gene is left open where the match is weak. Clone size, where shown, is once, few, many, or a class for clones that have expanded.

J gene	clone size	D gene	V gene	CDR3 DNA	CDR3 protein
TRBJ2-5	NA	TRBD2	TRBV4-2	TGTGCCAGCAGCCAAGATCAGGGACTAGTCCAAGAGACCCAGTACTTC	CASSQDQGLVQETQYF
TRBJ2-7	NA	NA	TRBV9	TGTGCCAGCAGCCTGCTAGCGTCCCCCTACGAGCAGTACTTC	CASSLLASPYEQYF
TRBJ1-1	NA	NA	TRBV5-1	TGCGCCAGCAGCTTGGAAGGCGGCCCTGAAGCTTTCTTT	CASSLEGGPEAFF
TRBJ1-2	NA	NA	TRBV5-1	TGCGCCAGCAGCTCTACCGGGACACGAATTAACTATGGCTACACCTTC	CASSSTGTRINYGYTF
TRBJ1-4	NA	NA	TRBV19	TGTGCCAGTAGCCTACAGGACGGTGCAACTAATGAAAAACTGTTTTTT	CASSLQDGATNEKLFF
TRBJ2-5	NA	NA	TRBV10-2	TGCGCCAGCAGTGAATGTAGCTTTAGAGAGACCCAGTACTTC	CASSECSFRETQYF
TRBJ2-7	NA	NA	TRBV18	TGTGCCAGCTCACAACTCCTCTACGAGCAGTACTTC	CASSQLLYEQYF
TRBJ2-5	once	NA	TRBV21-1	TGTGCCAGCAAGGAGGAGATCGAGGACCCGACCCAGTACTTC	CASKEEIEDPTQYF
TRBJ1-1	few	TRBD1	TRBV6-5	TGTGCCAGCAGGTCAGACAGGGTCACTAACACTGAAGCTTTCTTT	CASRSDRVTNTEAFF
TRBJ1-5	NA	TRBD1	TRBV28	TGTGCCAGTTACAGGGGACTCGATCAGCCCCAGCATTTT	CASYRGLDQPQHF
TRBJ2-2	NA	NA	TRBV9	TGTGCCAGCAGCGTAGGGGTGACAGACCCTCACACCGGGGAGCTGTTTTTT	CASSVGVTDPHTGELFF
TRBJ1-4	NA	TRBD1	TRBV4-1	TGCGCCAGCAGCCAAGGTGAACAGGGGACCTACCGTGAAAAACTGTTTTTT	CASSQGEQGTYREKLFF
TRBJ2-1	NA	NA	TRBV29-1	TGCAGCGTTGGACAGGACGATCCCTACAATGAGCAGTTCTTC	CSVGQDDPYNEQFF
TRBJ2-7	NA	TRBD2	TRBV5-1	TGCGCCAGCAGCTTGGACCAGCGGGAGCACTACGAGCAGTACTTC	CASSLDQREHYEQYF
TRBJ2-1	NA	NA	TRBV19	TGTGCCAGTAGTAACAGCATCAATGAGCAGTTCTTC	CASSNSINEQFF
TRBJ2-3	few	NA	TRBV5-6	TGTGCCAGCAGCTTGGTGGGATGTGGGGGAGGAGATACGCAGTATTTT	CASSLVGCGGGDTQYF
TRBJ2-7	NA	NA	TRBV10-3	TGTGCCATCAGTGATAAGGAGGTCGTCCTCAATTTCTACGAGCAGTACTTC	CAISDKEVVLNFYEQYF
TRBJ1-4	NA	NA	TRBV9	TGTGCCAGCAGCGCCAGGGCTTATAATGAAAAACTGTTTTTT	CASSARAYNEKLFF
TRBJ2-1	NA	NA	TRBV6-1	TGTGCCAGCAGTGTAGGAGATGAGCAGTTCTTC	CASSVGDEQFF